This entry lists 4 T cell receptor beta chains sequenced from one sample in a study of blood T cell repertoires in COVID-19 (dated by TCRdb to about 2020). The library was built by means of the immunoSEQ multiplex PCR assay. Entries here come from immuneACCESS through TCRdb and include only in-frame sequences with V and J called. Some clones fail to appear in such tables; in the studies checked, an unresolved V gene covers under half of the shortfall, and the cause of the remainder is unknown. This sample has some 300,000 clones in its table, and just under 90% of those were observed once. Over 5.5% of the sample rests with the top ten. Sequencing was done on a sample of peripheral blood. The receptors were sampled from a woman aged 45-59 years with COVID-19, enrolled during active disease.

This rearrangement joins TRBV19 to TRBJ1-2; D possibly corresponds to TRBD1 (5 bases). The CDR3 has 15 amino acids. Per germline, CDR1 LNHDA and CDR2 SQIVND (reference sequence). Trimming cost V 5 bases and J 4 bases, with 17 bases left between them. The CDR3 loop is CASSGVTDLPYGYTF. For the CDR3, the DNA is TGTGCCAGTAGTGGGGTGACAGACCTACCCTATGGCTACACCTTC. The full variable domain, rest sourced from reference TRBV19 and TRBJ1-2, is DGGITQSPKYLFRKEGQNVTLSCEQNLNHDAMYWYRQDPGQGLRLIYYSQIVNDFQKGDIAEGYSVSREKKESFPLTVTSAQKNPTAFYLCASSGVTDLPYGYTFGSGTRLTVV.

The chain combines TRBV7-9 with TRBJ2-3, with D perhaps TRBD2 (6 bases). CDR3 length equals 16 residues. The ends were cut back, 6 bases at V and 2 bases at J, with 18 bases in the middle. The germline CDR1 and CDR2 sequences are SEHNR and FQNEAQ (reference sequence). DNA of the CDR3: TGTGCCAGCAGTCCCCCGGGACTCGAAATCACAGATACGCAGTATTTT. This encodes CASSPPGLEITDTQYF.

The chain uses TRBV18 and TRBJ1-1; tentatively, D is TRBD1 (5 bases). Germline V gene sequence: CDR1 KGHSH, CDR2 LQKENI. Trimming took off 0 bases at V and 0 bases at J, with 11 bases between the two ends. The CDR3 length is 16 residues. Here the CDR3 DNA reads TGTGCCAGCTCACCACCGCAAGGGGCATTGAACACTGAAGCTTTCTTT. Protein sequence: CASSPPQGALNTEAFF.

This chain links TRBV29-1 with TRBJ2-7; 13 bases fit TRBD2. Trimming at V came to 7 bases and at J to 2 bases, leaving 8 bases not matched to a gene. The CDR3 runs 15 residues. Germline V lookup: CDR1 SQVTM, CDR2 ANQGSEA. Written as DNA, the CDR3 is TGCAGCGCATCCGTCGGACTAGCGGGAGCCTACGAGCAGTACTTC. Residues: CSASVGLAGAYEQYF.